A single sample gave rise to the 21 T cell receptor beta chains below, sequenced in a study of shared clonotypes between healthy human individuals. The repertoire was sequenced with immunoSEQ multiplex PCR; TCRdb's copy has only in-frame clones and lacks some. The profile shows over a million clones, about 80% of them singletons. What was sequenced was memory CD4+ T cells from PBMCs. Subset defined: CD45RA-negative fraction. The receptor source for this set is a man younger than 30 in good health. Some clones in this sample may be carry-over from other donors' samples.

With respect to this clone: A read error may account for a junction end that differs from germline. The chain recombines TRBV9 with TRBJ2-2, with D unclear. The CDR3 loop spans 14 amino acids. Per the germline V gene, CDR1 is SGDLS and CDR2 is YYNGEE. CDR3 coding DNA: TGTGCCAGCAGCGCCGCCCAATCAACCGTGGAGCTGTTTTTT. As protein: CASSAAQSTVELFF. Full variable domain (missing parts from reference TRBV9 and TRBJ2-2): DSGVTQTPKHLITATGQRVTLRCSPRSGDLSVYWYQQSLDQGLQFLIQYYNGEERAKGNILERFSAQQFPDLHSELNLSSLELGDSALYFCASSAAQSTVELFFGEGSRLTVL.

The chain is built from TRBV30 and TRBJ2-1; 9 bases line up with TRBD1. There are 14 residues in the CDR3. With 5 bases clipped from V and 5 bases from J, the junction kept 7 bases outside the gene matches. Germline V CDR1 and CDR2: GTSNPN, SVGIG (reference sequence). The CDR3 DNA follows: TGTGCCTGGGACCGGGACAGGGAGGACAATGAGCAGTTCTTC. Its translation: CAWDRDREDNEQFF.

This chain links TRBV7-2 with TRBJ2-7; D is unresolved. This CDR3 is 12 amino acids long. Per the germline V gene, CDR1 is SGHTA and CDR2 is FQGNSA. Trimming took 1 base from V and 9 from J, leaving 10 bases between them. This CDR3 is CASSLEESGQYF. Written as DNA, the CDR3 is TGTGCCAGCAGCTTAGAGGAGTCCGGGCAGTACTTC.

The CDR3 region has the DNA TGTGCCAGCAGCGAGACGAGCTGGGGGGAGACCCAGTACTTC. It codes for CASSETSWGETQYF. The chain couples TRBV7-2 to TRBJ2-5; D tentatively reads TRBD1 or TRBD2 (5 bases each). Per germline, CDR1 SGHTA and CDR2 FQGNSA. Trimming removed 5 bases from V and 5 bases from J, with 15 bases in between. The CDR3 runs 14 residues. The full variable domain, its missing parts supplied by reference TRBV7-2 and TRBJ2-5, is GAGVSQSPSNKVTEKGKDVELRCDPISGHTALYWYRQSLGQGLEFLIYFQGNSAPDKSGLPSDRFSAERTGGSVSTLTIQRTQQEDSAVYLCASSETSWGETQYFGPGTRLLVL.

As to this clone: A much larger clonotype is one base distant, so this may be a read error. CDR3 bases: TGCAGCGCTGGGTGGGCGGGTGAAGAACTGTTTTTT. Protein sequence: CSAGWAGEELFF. The chain combines TRBV29-1 with TRBJ1-4; D unresolved. CDR3 length: 12 amino acids. From germline, CDR1 is SQVTM and CDR2 ANQGSEA.

V is TRBV5-4 and J is TRBJ2-7; the D is unclear. CDR3 length: 14 residues. The V end lost 0 bases, the J end lost 3 bases, and 10 bases lay between the germline ends. Germline lookup yields CDR1 SGHNT and CDR2 YYREEE (reference sequence). This CDR3 reads CASSLGLRGYEQYF. For the CDR3, the DNA is TGTGCCAGCAGCTTGGGTCTGCGCGGCTACGAGCAGTACTTC. Together with reference TRBV5-4 and TRBJ2-7, the CDR3 gives the full variable domain: ETGVTQSPTHLIKTRGQQVTLRCSSQSGHNTVSWYQQALGQGPQFIFQYYREEENGRGNFPPRFSGLQFPNYSSELNVNALELDDSALYLCASSLGLRGYEQYFGPGTRLTVT.

Notes on this clone: It may be a read error: a sequence one base away is much more abundant. The genes are TRBV25-1 and TRBJ2-7; D gene unclear. CDR1 is MGHDK, CDR2 SYGVNS, per germline. The CDR3 is 11 amino acids. V lost 5 bases, J lost 0 bases, and 2 bases lay in between. CDR3 amino acids: CASSSSYEQYF. CDR3 DNA: TGTGCCAGCAGTAGCTCCTACGAGCAGTACTTC.

This clone was found once. Likely a read error: the CDR3 ends without its conserved phenylalanine or tryptophan. The DNA is omitted, as the CDR3 cannot be located on it reliably, and the CDR3 follows TCRdb's listing. The chain couples TRBV30 to TRBJ1-2; TRBD1 was called by the table and not checked on the DNA. The CDR3 is 13 amino acids long, termini counted. The germline V gene has CDR1 GTSNPN and CDR2 SVGIG (reference sequence). This CDR3 is CAWRGQGQSHVGV.

The table lists this clone with many counts. The CDR3 is CASSKGLTLSNQPQHF. Written as DNA, the CDR3 is TGTGCCAGCAGCAAGGGCTTGACGCTTAGCAATCAGCCCCAGCATTTT. The V call is TRBV28, the J call TRBJ1-5; D unresolved. Trimming removed 6 bases from V and 0 bases from J, with 15 bases in between. CDR3 length: 16 residues. The V gene's germline CDR1 is MDHEN and CDR2 SYDVKM.

As regards this clone: The sample holds other DNA sequences that translate to the same CDR3. CDR3 in DNA: TGCGCCAGCAGCCAATCGACGGGGATAACTGAAGCTTTCTTT. This gives the protein CASSQSTGITEAFF. The chain combines TRBV5-1 with TRBJ1-1; D uncertain. This CDR3 comprises 14 residues. CDR1 is SGHRS and CDR2 is YFSETQ in the germline V gene. V gave up 4 bases and J gave up 5 bases, with 15 bases separating them.

This clone was detected a few times. CDR3 DNA: TGCGCCAGCAGCTTGTTATCGGACAGCCTTGGCCGTGAAGCTTTCTTT. This translates into CASSLLSDSLGREAFF. This rearrangement joins TRBV5-1 to TRBJ1-1; a weak D match, TRBD1 (6 bases). Germline values: CDR1 SGHRS, CDR2 YFSETQ. The CDR3 extends over 16 amino acids. The ends were cut back, 1 base at V and 7 bases at J, with 20 bases in the middle.

J is TRBJ2-7 and V is TRBV4-2, with TRBD2 matching over 9 bases. Germline V gene data show CDR1 as LGHNA and CDR2 as YNFKEQ. The V and J ends lost 0 bases and 3 bases, in that order; junction bases with no gene match: 6. The CDR3 consists of 16 residues. The CDR3 DNA follows: TGTGCCAGCAGCCAAGAGGTAGCGGGAGCTGGCTACGAGCAGTACTTC. Amino acid sequence: CASSQEVAGAGYEQYF.

V is TRBV10-2 and J is TRBJ2-3; 8 nucleotides line up with TRBD1. CDR1 WSHSY and CDR2 SAAADI come from the germline V gene. The CDR3 extends over 18 amino acids. Unmatched junction bases numbered 14, after V lost 5 bases and J lost 1 base. The CDR3 DNA reads TGCGCCAGCAGTCCAGGGGGCTCGGTCTTTGAGGGCACAGATACGCAGTATTTT. This translates into CASSPGGSVFEGTDTQYF.

The chain links TRBV2 to TRBJ2-3, with TRBD2 matching 7 bases. Unmatched junction bases numbered 7, after V lost 6 bases and J lost 4 bases. There are 14 residues in the CDR3. Germline CDR1 SNHLY, CDR2 FYNNEI. CDR3 sequence: CASRGGSGADTQYF. The CDR3 DNA reads TGTGCCAGCAGGGGAGGGAGTGGTGCAGATACGCAGTATTTT.

On this clone itself: This specimen includes other DNA sequences encoding the same CDR3. The V call is TRBV7-8, the J call TRBJ1-4, with 7 bases matching TRBD1. Trimming took 1 base from V and 6 from J; bases not matched to a gene: 2. Germline assignment: CDR1 SGHVS and CDR2 FQNEAQ. The length of the CDR3 is 14 residues. Written as DNA, the CDR3 is TGTGCCAGCAGCTTAGGACAGGGTCATGAAAAACTGTTTTTT. Encoded protein: CASSLGQGHEKLFF. Full variable domain (outside the CDR3, taken from reference TRBV7-8 and TRBJ1-4): GAGVSQSPRYKVAKRGQDVALRCDPISGHVSLFWYQQALGQGPEFLTYFQNEAQLDKSGLPSDRFFAERPEGSVSTLKIQRTQQEDSAVYLCASSLGQGHEKLFFGSGTQLSVL.

CDR3 in DNA: TGTGCCAGCAGCTTAGCGAGCGGATCCACAGATACGCAGTATTTT. The encoded protein is CASSLASGSTDTQYF. The rearrangement joins TRBV7-8 to TRBJ2-3, with TRBD2 as a possible D gene (5 bases). Germline V CDR1 and CDR2: SGHVS, FQNEAQ. The CDR3 has 15 amino acids. Trimming took 0 bases from V and 2 from J, leaving 9 bases between them.

This chain uses TRBV11-2 with TRBJ2-2, with a tentative D call TRBD1 (6 bases). The V gene's germline CDR1 is SGHAT and CDR2 FQNNGV. The CDR3 loop spans 14 amino acids. Trimming shortened V by 5 bases and J by 8 bases, and 15 bases separated the two germline ends. The CDR3 loop reads CASSLTGTAGELFF. The CDR3 DNA is TGTGCCAGCAGCCTCACAGGGACGGCGGGGGAGCTGTTTTTT.

The genes are TRBV2 and TRBJ2-2; D possibly corresponds to TRBD1 (6 bases). Trimming shortened V by 7 bases and J by 5 bases, and 14 bases separated the two germline ends. This CDR3 comprises 14 residues. Germline CDR1 reads SNHLY; CDR2 reads FYNNEI. The CDR3 nucleotides are TGTGCCAGCACTATACTACAGGGAACCGGGGAGCTGTTTTTT. This sequence encodes CASTILQGTGELFF.

Note on this clone: The sample has other DNA sequences that encode this CDR3 too. The chain has TRBV2 and TRBJ2-2; 8 bases align to TRBD1. CDR1 SNHLY and CDR2 FYNNEI come from the germline V gene. V lost 6 bases and J lost 4; bases outside the gene matches: 7. The CDR3 consists of 15 residues. The CDR3 nucleotides read TGTGCCAGCAGGGGGACAGGCGGGACCACCGGGGAGCTGTTTTTT. Translation gives CASRGTGGTTGELFF.

This clone was recorded at least ten times. This sequence joins TRBV7-6 and TRBJ2-2; D unclear. Germline V gene sequence: CDR1 SGHVS, CDR2 FNYEAQ. V was shortened by 2 bases and J by 7 bases, with 5 bases between the two germline ends. The CDR3 runs to 12 residues. The CDR3 bases are TGTGCCAGCAGCTTAAGGAACGGGGAGCTGTTTTTT. This gives the protein CASSLRNGELFF. Drawing the rest from reference TRBV7-6 and TRBJ2-2, the complete variable domain is GAGVSQSPRYKVTKRGQDVALRCDPISGHVSLYWYRQALGQGPEFLTYFNYEAQQDKSGLPNDRFSAERPEGSISTLTIQRTEQRDSAMYRCASSLRNGELFFGEGSRLTVL.

This clone has a single count. This chain joins TRBV4-2 and TRBJ2-3; no reliable D call. Trimming left V 5 bases short and J 2 bases short, with 26 bases between. Germline V gene lookup returns CDR1 LGHNA and CDR2 YNFKEQ. The CDR3 sequence is 19 residues long. The CDR3 loop reads CASSASVLLAERHTDTQYF. CDR3 sequence (DNA): TGTGCCAGCAGCGCTTCGGTACTATTGGCGGAGCGACACACAGATACGCAGTATTTT.